The TCR beta chain under discussion was sequenced for a study of graft-versus-host responses after intestinal transplantation. On the study more broadly: In this cohort, recipients had multivisceral, liver-intestinal, or isolated intestinal transplants. Among the recipients, all got anti-thymocyte globulin induction and then tacrolimus and steroids for approximately 3 years.

CDR1 is MGHRA and CDR2 is YSYEKL in the germline V gene. This CDR3 region has 17 residues. V was clipped by 0 bases and J by 7 bases; unmatched bases: 6. Worth noting for this clone: The antigen remains unidentified.

This table comes from immunoSEQ multiplex PCR, and its TCRdb copy is limited to in-frame clones, with some not included. The repertoire has 20,000 to 25,000 clones, approximately 82% of them found once; the top ten carry just over 0.9%. Overall study findings and caveats: GvH clones occurred in recipient marrow; some first appeared in ileum or blood.

The sequenced sample was unstimulated CD8+ T cells sorted from spleen or lymph node cells, obtained before transplant. This rearrangement joins TRBV4-1 to TRBJ1-6; TRBD1 matches at 10 bases. The sequence was collected from a human donor who was the organ donor for an intestinal transplant. CDR3 bases: TGCGCCAGCAGCCAAGAACCCTGGACAGGGGGGAATTCACCCCTCCACTTT. This codes for CASSQEPWTGGNSPLHF.